This is a list of T cell receptor beta chains from one sample in a study of identical twins. TCRdb re-derived calls from the 5' RACE reads in MiXCR, one entry per CDR3 protein. Altogether some 300,000 distinct CDR3 sequences are present, approximately 13% being singletons, with the ten largest covering around 7.2%. In addition, the sample was reused for a study of yellow fever vaccine responses in identical twins.

Sequenced sample: CD8+ T cells sorted from blood. Receptors originate from a woman between 18 and 29 years old in good health. The CDR3 runs from the conserved cysteine through the conserved F or W. A D gene is named only where the DNA matches it firmly. Not every row has a clone size; where given, it reads once, few, many or a size class.

D	size	V	J	DNA	CDR3
TRBD1	NA	TRBV4-1	TRBJ1-1	TGCGCCAGCAGGGACAGGGAATATGCTGAAGCTTTCTTT	CASRDREYAEAFF
TRBD1	few	TRBV6-5	TRBJ2-5	TGTGCCAGCAGTTTGTCAGGGGGCGAGGCGGAGACCCAGTACTTC	CASSLSGGEAETQYF
TRBD1	NA	TRBV5-1	TRBJ2-7	TGCGCCAGCAGTCGCCTCCGGGACAGAAGGTTCGAGCAGTACTTC	CASSRLRDRRFEQYF
TRBD2	NA	TRBV14	TRBJ2-7	TGTGCCAGCAGCCCTAGCGGAGAGTTCTACGAGCAGTACTTC	CASSPSGEFYEQYF
TRBD2	NA	TRBV10-3	TRBJ2-5	TGTGCCATCAGTCCTAGCGGGGGATACCAAGAGACCCAGTACTTC	CAISPSGGYQETQYF
NA	many	TRBV4-1	TRBJ1-5	TGCGCCAGCAGCCAAGGGGGCAATCAGCCCCAGCATTTT	CASSQGGNQPQHF
TRBD1	NA	TRBV7-2	TRBJ2-1	TGTGCCAGCAGCACCGACAGGGGGCCAGGCAATGAGCAGTTCTTC	CASSTDRGPGNEQFF
TRBD2	few	TRBV27	TRBJ2-1	TGTGCCAGCAGTGAGGGACTAGGTCGGGATGAGCAGTTCTTC	CASSEGLGRDEQFF
TRBD2	few	TRBV27	TRBJ2-5	TGTGCCAGCATGCCTAGCGGGGGCCAAGAGACCCAGTACTTC	CASMPSGGQETQYF
NA	few	TRBV11-2	TRBJ2-1	TGTGCCAGCAGCTTAGAGGCTAGCGCCTACAATGAGCAGTTCTTC	CASSLEASAYNEQFF
NA	few	TRBV7-9	TRBJ1-1	TGTGCCAGCCAAGGTGGGCCGGGGGCGTGGAACACTGAAGCTTTCTTT	CASQGGPGAWNTEAFF
TRBD1	once	TRBV5-6	TRBJ1-1	TGTGCCAGCAGCTTGCAGGGGGCAGACACTGAAGCTTTCTTT	CASSLQGADTEAFF
TRBD1	NA	TRBV7-8	TRBJ1-1	TGTGCCAGCAGTCCCGGGACAGGGAACCTTTTGAACACTGAAGCTTTCTTT	CASSPGTGNLLNTEAFF
TRBD1	NA	TRBV7-8	TRBJ2-5	TGTGCCAGCAGCGTGGGACAGGGGGGAGAGACCCAGTACTTC	CASSVGQGGETQYF
NA	few	TRBV4-1	TRBJ2-2	TGCGCCAGCAGCCAAGATAGGCCAGAGCTGTTTTTT	CASSQDRPELFF
NA	few	TRBV27	TRBJ2-3	TGTGCCAGCCTTGCGGGGAATACGCAGTATTTT	CASLAGNTQYF
NA	few	TRBV12-3/TRBV12-4	TRBJ2-7	TGTGCCAGCAGTTTAGGTCTAGATATCGACGAGCAGTACTTC	CASSLGLDIDEQYF
TRBD1	NA	TRBV7-2	TRBJ2-1	TGTGCCAGCAGACTGAACAGGGGAACTCCCTACAATGAGCAGTTCTTC	CASRLNRGTPYNEQFF
NA	NA	TRBV7-2	TRBJ2-1	TGTGCCAGCAGCCATGCAGGGACCTCCTACAATGAGCAGTTCTTC	CASSHAGTSYNEQFF
NA	NA	TRBV29-1	TRBJ2-7	TGCAGCGTTGATGGACTTGAGGACTACGAGCAGTACTTC	CSVDGLEDYEQYF
NA	few	TRBV12-3/TRBV12-4	TRBJ2-7	TGTGCCAGCAGTTTCGGGGCAGGGTGGGAGCAGTACTTC	CASSFGAGWEQYF
NA	NA	TRBV7-9	TRBJ1-2	TGTGCCAGCAGCTTAGGACTCAGGAACTATGGCTACACCTTC	CASSLGLRNYGYTF
NA	NA	TRBV9	TRBJ1-3	TGTGCCAGCAGCGTAGCAGGATCCTCTGGAAACACCATATATTTT	CASSVAGSSGNTIYF
NA	few	TRBV7-9	TRBJ2-1	TGTGCCAGCAGCTTAGTTGGGTCCGCCTGGCTGGATGAGCAGTTCTTC	CASSLVGSAWLDEQFF
TRBD1	NA	TRBV20-1	TRBJ1-1	TGCAGTGCTCCCCCCCTAGACAGGGGGGGCACTGAAGCTTTCTTT	CSAPPLDRGGTEAFF
NA	few	TRBV4-1	TRBJ2-3	TGCGCCAGCAGCCATTGGACGGCTAGCACAGATACGCAGTATTTT	CASSHWTASTDTQYF
NA	NA	TRBV4-2	TRBJ2-5	TGTGCCAGCAGCCACAGGGACTCCCTCACGTACCAAGAGACCCAGTACTTC	CASSHRDSLTYQETQYF
TRBD2	NA	TRBV9	TRBJ2-7	TGTGCCAGCAGCGTAGGGACTAGCGGTTCAGCCCCAGGTTACGAGCAGTACTTC	CASSVGTSGSAPGYEQYF
TRBD1	NA	TRBV4-1	TRBJ1-2	TGCGCCAGCAGCCGGACAGGGGGGTCTGGCTACACCTTC	CASSRTGGSGYTF
NA	NA	TRBV3-1	TRBJ2-4	TGTGCCAGCAGCCACGGACCGGTCGGAGCCAAAAACATTCAGTACTTC	CASSHGPVGAKNIQYF
TRBD2	NA	TRBV12-3/TRBV12-4	TRBJ2-1	TGTGCCAGCTTCGGTTTTGGTTTCCCCAGCGGGACTGATGAGCAGTTCTTC	CASFGFGFPSGTDEQFF
TRBD2	many	TRBV6-9	TRBJ2-7	TGTGCCAGCAGTTATTCTGGGAAGCGGGAGGGCCTCCACGAGCAGTACTTC	CASSYSGKREGLHEQYF
TRBD1	NA	TRBV28	TRBJ2-1	TGTGCCAGCAGTTTGGGACAGGGGGATTTAGATGAGCAGTTCTTC	CASSLGQGDLDEQFF
TRBD2	few	TRBV5-6	TRBJ2-3	TGTGCCAGCAGCCTAGCGGGAGGGCCCGGCTCAGATACGCAGTATTTT	CASSLAGGPGSDTQYF
NA	few	TRBV4-1	TRBJ1-1	TGCGCCAGCAGCTCGGGCGGGCAGGGCTTGGGTGAAGCTTTCTTT	CASSSGGQGLGEAFF
NA	few	TRBV20-1	TRBJ1-4	TGCAGTCCCCTCCCGTCGGGCAGACGTAATGAAAAACTGTTTTTT	CSPLPSGRRNEKLFF
NA	few	TRBV3-1	TRBJ1-2	TGTGCCAGCAGCCAAGTCAGGTTCCCCTCTTATGGCTACACCTTC	CASSQVRFPSYGYTF
NA	NA	TRBV19	TRBJ2-7	TGTGCCAGTAGTTGGTCTGTTGCCTACGAGCAGTACTTC	CASSWSVAYEQYF
NA	NA	TRBV19	TRBJ1-6	TGTGCCAGTAGATTGATAGATACCAATTCACCCCTCCACTTT	CASRLIDTNSPLHF
TRBD2	NA	TRBV2	TRBJ2-1	TGTGCCAGCAGTGAAACTAGCGGGGTATACAATGAGCAGTTCTTC	CASSETSGVYNEQFF
TRBD2	few	TRBV27	TRBJ2-3	TGTGCCAGCAGTCCGCAGCGGGGGTACACAGATACGCAGTATTTT	CASSPQRGYTDTQYF
NA	NA	TRBV9	TRBJ2-7	TGTGCCAGCAGCGACCCAAGCTCCTACGAGCAGTACTTC	CASSDPSSYEQYF
NA	few	TRBV13	TRBJ1-6	TGTGCCAGCAGCTTAAAAGGGCACGGTTCACCCCTCCACTTT	CASSLKGHGSPLHF
TRBD1	NA	TRBV12-3/TRBV12-4	TRBJ1-6	TGTGCCAGCAGTTTAGGCGGACAGGGAGGCTCACCCCTCCACTTT	CASSLGGQGGSPLHF
NA	many	TRBV20-1	TRBJ2-2	TGCAGTGCTAGAGATGGTTTGGGTCGGGAAAGCGGGGAGCTGTTTTTT	CSARDGLGRESGELFF
NA	NA	TRBV7-9	TRBJ1-5	TGTGCCAGCAGCTTAGGGGTAGGTCAGCCCCAGCATTTT	CASSLGVGQPQHF
TRBD1	few	TRBV28	TRBJ2-1	TGTGCCAGCATCCGGGACAGGGCATCCTACAATGAGCAGTTCTTC	CASIRDRASYNEQFF
NA	NA	TRBV6-2/TRBV6-3	TRBJ2-4	TGTGCCAGCAGTTATAAGGGCCGAATAGCCAAAAACATTCAGTACTTC	CASSYKGRIAKNIQYF